This T cell receptor beta chain was sequenced for a study of early T cells in non-severe SARS-CoV-2 infection. Trimming removed 0 bases from V and 5 bases from J, with 4 bases in between. The CDR3 contains 13 residues. From the 5' RACE reads, TCRdb called clonotypes with MiXCR, one entry per CDR3 protein. The repertoire consists of about 26,000 distinct CDR3 sequences, with approximately 5.1% occurring once and the leading ten covering approximately 4%. This rearrangement joins TRBV12-3 or TRBV12-4 to TRBJ2-2; D is uncertain. The sample was whole blood. This TCR was recovered from an adult who was a healthcare worker with PCR-confirmed SARS-CoV-2 infection or an uninfected control (not recorded which). The CDR3 DNA follows: TGTGCCAGCAGTTTAGCAAGAACCGGGGAGCTGTTTTTT. Protein: CASSLARTGELFF.